This is a list of T cell receptor beta chains from one sample in a study of blood T cell repertoires in COVID-19. Profiled with immunoSEQ multiplex PCR; TCRdb holds only in-frame clones, not every one. The sample carries hundreds of thousands of clones, roughly 88% recorded once. The sequencing input was PBMCs or T cells enriched from blood (not recorded which). These receptors came from a woman aged 30 to 39 who had recovered from COVID-19. Both conserved end residues are part of each CDR3. D genes are given only for firm matches. Rows may omit the clone size; those that give it use once, few, many or a size class.

v_call	d_call	j_call	clone_size	cdr3_aa	cdr3_nt
TRBV27	NA	TRBJ2-7	NA	CASSLSRTATYEQYF	TGTGCCAGCAGTTTATCTAGGACAGCCACCTACGAGCAGTACTTC
TRBV18	TRBD1	TRBJ2-7	NA	CASSQGQGYEQYF	TGTGCCAGCTCGCAAGGACAGGGTTACGAGCAGTACTTC
TRBV7-8	NA	TRBJ2-1	once	CASSFGQGAYNEQFF	TGTGCCAGCAGCTTCGGGCAGGGCGCCTACAATGAGCAGTTCTTC
TRBV6-5	NA	TRBJ2-2	NA	CASRADLQNTGELFF	TGTGCCAGCAGAGCGGACCTTCAGAACACCGGGGAGCTGTTTTTT
TRBV6-2/TRBV6-3	NA	TRBJ2-7	NA	CASSYGPIGRNYEQYF	TGTGCCAGCAGTTACGGTCCCATTGGGCGAAACTACGAGCAGTACTTC
TRBV11-3	NA	TRBJ2-7	many	CASSLYSRQVSYEQYF	TGTGCCAGCAGCTTATACTCGCGACAGGTCTCCTACGAGCAGTACTTC
TRBV6-1	NA	TRBJ2-2	NA	CASSEEATAYTGELFF	TGTGCCAGCAGTGAAGAGGCCACAGCCTACACCGGGGAGCTGTTTTTT
TRBV10-3	NA	TRBJ1-2	NA	CAISPNVRTVSGYTF	TGTGCCATCAGTCCGAATGTTCGGACAGTCAGTGGCTACACCTTC
TRBV2	TRBD1	TRBJ1-5	NA	CASSAVVRTGYNQPQHF	TGTGCCAGCAGTGCGGTAGTCAGGACAGGGTACAATCAGCCCCAGCATTTT
TRBV10-3	TRBD2	TRBJ2-5	NA	CAISDLAGGLSSTLETQYF	TGTGCCATCAGCGATTTAGCGGGGGGACTCTCAAGTACCCTAGAGACCCAGTACTTC
TRBV28	NA	TRBJ1-2	NA	CASSRPYRVGHGYTF	TGTGCCAGCAGTCGACCCTACAGGGTGGGGCATGGCTACACCTTC
TRBV27	TRBD1	TRBJ1-2	NA	CASSLTGGYGYTF	TGTGCCAGCAGCCTCACAGGGGGCTATGGCTACACCTTC
TRBV6-5	TRBD1	TRBJ2-7	NA	CASSYRQGYEQYF	TGTGCCAGCAGTTACCGACAGGGCTACGAGCAGTACTTC
TRBV28	NA	TRBJ2-1	NA	CASQGGGSQIYEQFF	TGTGCCTCCCAGGGGGGCGGGTCCCAGATCTATGAGCAGTTCTTC
TRBV28	NA	TRBJ1-6	NA	CASSERDSPLHF	TGTGCCAGCAGTGAACGGGATTCACCCCTCCACTTT
TRBV27	NA	TRBJ1-2	NA	CASSPTPYGYTF	TGTGCCAGCAGTCCTACCCCTTATGGCTACACCTTC
TRBV27	NA	TRBJ1-2	NA	CASSFQGSNYGYTF	TGTGCCAGCAGTTTTCAGGGAAGTAACTATGGCTACACCTTC
TRBV6-2/TRBV6-3	NA	TRBJ2-7	once	CASSSAAGRGYEQYF	TGTGCCAGCAGCTCCGCGGCAGGTCGGGGCTACGAGCAGTACTTC
TRBV5-5	NA	TRBJ2-7	NA	CASSLRGSEQYF	TGTGCCAGCAGCCTCCGGGGAAGCGAGCAGTACTTC
TRBV2	TRBD1	TRBJ2-7	NA	CASSPPGGVLYF	TGTGCCAGCAGTCCCCCAGGGGGCGTACTGTACTTC
TRBV6-5	TRBD1	TRBJ2-1	NA	CASSYGTGSYNEQFF	TGTGCCAGCAGTTACGGGACAGGGTCCTACAATGAGCAGTTCTTC
TRBV2	TRBD2	TRBJ2-5	NA	CASIKGLAGGQETQYF	TGTGCCAGCATCAAAGGGCTAGCGGGGGGTCAAGAGACCCAGTACTTC
TRBV5-4	TRBD1	TRBJ2-7	NA	CASSLVTGGYEQYF	TGTGCCAGCAGCTTGGTGACAGGGGGCTACGAGCAGTACTTC
TRBV30	TRBD2	TRBJ2-4	NA	CAWKAGGRTKNIQYF	TGTGCCTGGAAGGCGGGGGGCAGGACCAAAAACATTCAGTACTTC
TRBV2	TRBD2	TRBJ2-7	NA	CASLAGASYEQYF	TGTGCCAGCCTAGCGGGGGCCTCCTACGAGCAGTACTTC
TRBV5-1	NA	TRBJ2-7	once	CASSLQGEQYF	TGCGCCAGCAGTTTACAGGGAGAGCAGTACTTC
TRBV28	NA	TRBJ1-1	NA	CASSDATLLGLGEAFF	TGTGCCAGCAGTGACGCCACCCTATTGGGACTTGGTGAAGCTTTCTTT
TRBV19	NA	TRBJ1-5	few	CASSIPSTVRFNQPQHF	TGTGCCAGTAGTATCCCTTCGACAGTCCGGTTCAATCAGCCCCAGCATTTT
TRBV5-1	TRBD1	TRBJ2-7	NA	CASRDGTAGYVYEQYF	TGCGCCAGCCGGGATGGGACAGCAGGCTATGTCTACGAGCAGTACTTC
TRBV28	TRBD2	TRBJ2-1	NA	CASSTRTSGGAYQQFF	TGTGCCAGCAGCACCAGGACTAGCGGGGGGGCCTATCAGCAGTTCTTC
TRBV6-4	TRBD2	TRBJ2-7	NA	CASKSQPGLAGEEQYF	TGTGCCAGCAAGAGCCAACCGGGACTAGCGGGAGAAGAGCAGTACTTC
TRBV9	NA	TRBJ2-2	NA	CASSVAVLTGELFF	TGTGCCAGCAGCGTCGCAGTTCTCACCGGGGAGCTGTTTTTT
TRBV2	NA	TRBJ2-7	few	CASSRTTRYEQYF	TGTGCCAGCAGTCGCACTACCCGCTACGAGCAGTACTTC
TRBV24-1	NA	TRBJ1-2	NA	CATSVSNYGYTF	TGTGCCACCAGTGTGAGTAACTATGGCTACACCTTC
TRBV6-2/TRBV6-3	NA	TRBJ2-7	NA	CASSYAGPSYEQYF	TGTGCCAGCAGTTACGCGGGACCTTCCTACGAGCAGTACTTC
TRBV11-2	TRBD1	TRBJ1-2	NA	CASSHLRDRGSNYGYTF	TGTGCCAGCAGCCACCTCCGGGACAGGGGCTCTAACTATGGCTACACCTTC
TRBV15	TRBD2	TRBJ2-5	NA	CATSRGGTSGQETQYF	TGTGCCACCAGCAGAGGGGGTACTAGCGGACAAGAGACCCAGTACTTC
TRBV7-3	TRBD2	TRBJ2-1	once	CASSQLANEQFF	TGTGCCAGCAGCCAACTAGCGAATGAGCAGTTCTTC
TRBV19	TRBD1	TRBJ1-5	NA	CASRDRGNQPQHF	TGTGCCAGCCGGGACAGGGGGAACCAGCCCCAGCATTTT
TRBV11-2	NA	TRBJ2-7	once	CASSSRAPEQYF	TGTGCCAGCAGCTCTCGAGCCCCCGAGCAGTACTTC
TRBV7-2	NA	TRBJ2-1	few	CASSLDGRSNEQFF	TGTGCCAGCAGCTTAGACGGGAGATCGAATGAGCAGTTCTTC
TRBV6-6	TRBD1	TRBJ1-1	NA	CASSYRQGGVNTEAFF	TGTGCCAGCAGTTACAGACAGGGTGGAGTGAACACTGAAGCTTTCTTT
TRBV19	NA	TRBJ2-7	NA	CASSIDYAEF	TGTGCCAGTAGTATAGACTATGCGGAATTC
TRBV10-2	TRBD2	TRBJ2-5	NA	CASRSGGGRETQYF	TGCGCCAGCAGGTCGGGGGGCGGGAGGGAGACCCAGTACTTC
TRBV5-1	NA	TRBJ1-1	NA	CASSSGQTEAFF	TGCGCCAGCAGCTCCGGACAGACTGAAGCTTTCTTT
TRBV3-1/TRBV3-2	NA	TRBJ2-7	NA	CASSQVGGANYEQYF	TGTGCCAGCAGCCAAGTGGGGGGAGCCAATTACGAGCAGTACTTC
TRBV12-5	TRBD1	TRBJ1-1	once	CASGFTGTGAKNTEAFF	TGTGCTAGTGGTTTTACCGGGACAGGGGCTAAGAACACTGAAGCTTTCTTT